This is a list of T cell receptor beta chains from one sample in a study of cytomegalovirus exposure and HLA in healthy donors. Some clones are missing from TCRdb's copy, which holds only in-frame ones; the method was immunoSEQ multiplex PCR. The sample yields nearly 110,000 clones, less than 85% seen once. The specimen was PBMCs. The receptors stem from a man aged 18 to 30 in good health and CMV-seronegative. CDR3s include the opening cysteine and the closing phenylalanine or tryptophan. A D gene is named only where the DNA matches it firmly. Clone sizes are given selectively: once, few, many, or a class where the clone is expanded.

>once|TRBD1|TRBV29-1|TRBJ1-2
CSVWTGRGYPF
TGCAGCGTCTGGACAGGGCGAGGCTACCCCTTC
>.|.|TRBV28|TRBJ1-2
CASSLAIGGRYGYTF
TGTGCCAGCAGTTTGGCCATAGGGGGACGCTATGGCTACACCTTC
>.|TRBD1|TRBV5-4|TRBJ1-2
CASSRQGEGYYGYTF
TGTGCCAGCAGCAGACAGGGAGAGGGTTACTATGGCTACACCTTC
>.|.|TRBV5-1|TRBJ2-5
CASSLGRSQETQYF
TGCGCCAGCAGCTTGGGGCGGAGTCAAGAGACCCAGTACTTC
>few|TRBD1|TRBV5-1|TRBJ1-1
CASSLLGQMNTEAFF
TGCGCCAGCAGCCTTCTGGGACAGATGAACACTGAAGCTTTCTTT
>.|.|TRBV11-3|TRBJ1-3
CASSLPPPGLGNTIYF
TGTGCCAGCAGCTTACCCCCACCAGGGCTTGGAAACACCATATATTTT
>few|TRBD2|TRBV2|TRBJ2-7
CASKRGGDSYEQYF
TGTGCCAGCAAGCGGGGGGGAGACTCCTACGAGCAGTACTTC
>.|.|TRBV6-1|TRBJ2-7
CASRTGGSSYEQYF
TGTGCCAGCCGGACGGGGGGCAGCTCCTACGAGCAGTACTTC
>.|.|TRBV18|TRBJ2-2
CASSPESGFRTGELFF
TGTGCCAGCTCACCAGAATCAGGGTTTCGGACCGGGGAGCTGTTTTTT
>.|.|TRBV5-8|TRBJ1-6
CASSASRRAYNSPLHF
TGTGCCAGCAGCGCCAGTCGTCGGGCCTATAATTCACCCCTCCACTTT
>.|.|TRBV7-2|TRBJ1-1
CASSLVGPQNTEAFF
TGTGCCAGCAGCTTAGTTGGGCCCCAGAACACTGAAGCTTTCTTT
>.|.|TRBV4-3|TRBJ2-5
CASSQDNGATQYF
TGCGCCAGCAGCCAAGATAACGGAGCGACCCAGTACTTC
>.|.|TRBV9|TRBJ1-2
CASSVSGRPNYGYTF
TGTGCCAGCAGCGTTAGTGGGAGGCCTAACTATGGCTACACCTTC
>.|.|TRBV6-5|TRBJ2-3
CASSLQGLRAETQYF
TGTGCCAGCAGTCTCCAGGGTCTCCGAGCAGAAACGCAGTATTTT
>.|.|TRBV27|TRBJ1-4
CASSQGQGSEKLFF
TGTGCCAGCAGTCAGGGGCAGGGTTCTGAAAAACTGTTTTTT
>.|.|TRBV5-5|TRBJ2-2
CASSLGSTGQSKTGELFF
TGTGCCAGCAGCTTGGGATCGACGGGACAAAGCAAGACCGGGGAGCTGTTTTTT
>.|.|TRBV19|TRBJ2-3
CASSKDSAIALGDTQYF
TGTGCCAGTAGCAAAGACAGTGCGATCGCCTTAGGAGATACGCAGTATTTT
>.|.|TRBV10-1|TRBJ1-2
CASSGTFYGYTF
TGCGCCAGCAGCGGGACTTTCTACGGCTACACCTTC
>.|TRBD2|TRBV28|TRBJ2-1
CASSFRGGHNEQFF
TGTGCCAGCAGTTTCCGCGGGGGGCACAATGAGCAGTTCTTC
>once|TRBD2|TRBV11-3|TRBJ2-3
CASSTSGSTDTQYF
TGTGCCAGCAGCACTAGCGGCAGCACAGATACGCAGTATTTT
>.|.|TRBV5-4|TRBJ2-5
CASGSLETQYF
TGTGCCAGCGGTAGTTTGGAGACCCAGTACTTC
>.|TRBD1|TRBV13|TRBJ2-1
CASSSGTGESYNEQFF
TGTGCCAGCAGTTCCGGGACAGGGGAATCGTACAATGAGCAGTTCTTC
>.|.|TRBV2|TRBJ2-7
CASSEEQGHYEQYF
TGTGCCAGCAGTGAAGAACAGGGCCACTACGAGCAGTACTTC
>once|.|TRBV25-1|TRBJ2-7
CAAQGIDLYEQYF
TGTGCTGCCCAGGGCATTGATCTCTACGAGCAGTACTTC
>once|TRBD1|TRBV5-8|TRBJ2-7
CASSSTGTGGWYEQYF
TGTGCCAGCAGCTCGACCGGGACAGGGGGCTGGTACGAGCAGTACTTC